This TCR beta chain was retrieved from a study of CD4 T cells in relation to SARS-CoV-2 and coronaviruses. Unexposed donor CD4+ T cells date from about 2011-2018, before the COVID-19 pandemic. The cells were cultured for 9 to 11 days before CD4+ T cells were isolated. Unexposed-donor CD4+ T cells were probed with SARS-CoV-2 S/N and four cold-coronavirus spikes, cells permitting. PBMCs were plated at 1.5 million to 2.5 million per well in IL-2-containing medium. The data were produced by immunoSEQ multiplex PCR, yet TCRdb's version contains in-frame clones alone and is incomplete. The sample comprises more than 20,000 clones, about 80% of which are singletons, and around 30% rests with the top ten. Remarks on this clone: What it binds is not known.

The sequence was obtained from a human donor in good health. Sequencing input: CD4+ T cells from PBMCs, cultured in vitro.

This chain's CDR3 is CATSDSWRAETQYF. CDR3 sequence (DNA): TGTGCCACCAGTGATTCCTGGCGGGCGGAGACCCAGTACTTC. The chain combines TRBV24-1 with TRBJ2-5; maybe TRBD2 (5 bases). This CDR3 has 14 residues. Germline loops: CDR1 KGHDR, CDR2 SFDVKD. The V end was cut by 2 bases, the J end by 5 bases, with 11 bases between.